The clone carrying this TCR beta chain appeared a single time. Its antigen is unidentified. Each donor gave approximately 9.5 milliliters of peripheral blood. Alongside a J-beta primer mix, a sample-barcoded 5' primer served in a second PCR lasting about 7 to 12 cycles. TCRdb called the 5' RACE reads again in MiXCR, with one record for every CDR3 protein. The sample has 1.4 million or so distinct CDR3 sequences; approximately 42% are singletons. This CDR3 is built from 15 residues. Trimming removed 5 bases from V and 0 bases from J, with 13 bases in between. Germline V gene data show CDR1 as MNHEY and CDR2 as SVGAGI. These data are taken from a study of blood T cells in healthy people across ages. Study-level points and caveats: It was held that the diversity estimates obtained from one million T cells were underestimates. Since the PBMCs were unsorted, naive and antigen-experienced cells could not be conclusively compared.

V and J are TRBV6-5 and TRBJ1-2; no reliable D call. The TCR sequence derives from a woman younger than 35 in good health. Sequenced: blood. The CDR3 sequence is CASSQLRRANYGYTF. CDR3 DNA: TGTGCCAGCAGTCAACTAAGGAGAGCTAACTATGGCTACACCTTC.